This TCR beta chain is drawn from a study of blood T cell repertoires in COVID-19. Study details: Samples of COVID-19 (acute and convalescent) were obtained from the United States, Italy and Spain.

How the authors handled the data: Cell counts per sample came from amplifying reference gene primers. Profiling relied on immunoSEQ multiplex PCR, and the TCRdb table lists in-frame clones only, not all of them. Clone size and the V and J calls come from that table; the DNA yielded D and trimming. The data contain about 100,000 clones, more than 65% of them seen just once; the ten biggest clones take up approximately 29%. Trimming shortened V by 4 bases and J by 0 bases, and 6 bases separated the two germline ends. The CDR3 spans 14 residues. Germline CDR1 KGHDR, CDR2 SFDVKD. The clonotype was recovered from a man between 65 and 80 years old with active or convalescent COVID-19. The sample was peripheral blood. V usage is TRBV24-1 and J usage is TRBJ1-5; D is uncertain. The CDR3 region has the DNA TGTGCCACCAGTGACAGAAATAGCAATCAGCCCCAGCATTTT. Translation gives CATSDRNSNQPQHF.